The 5 T cell receptor beta chains presented below share a single source sample, sequenced in a study of blood T cell repertoires in COVID-19. TCRdb keeps only in-frame clones here, not all; method: immunoSEQ multiplex PCR. The sample contains over 200,000 clones, roughly 86% of which appear only once. Sequenced material: PBMCs or T cells enriched from blood (not recorded which). The receptors stem from a man between 18 and 35 years old with acute COVID-19.

This clone has a handful of counts. This sequence joins TRBV7-8 and TRBJ2-2, with 9 bases aligning to TRBD1. Germline-derived CDR1 and CDR2 are SGHVS and FQNEAQ. J gave up 5 bases and V 6 bases, and 10 bases lay outside the gene matches. The CDR3 runs 16 residues. CDR3 amino acids: CASRLNRGRRTGELFF. The CDR3 region has the DNA TGTGCCAGCAGACTGAACAGGGGGCGCAGAACCGGGGAGCTGTTTTTT.

V gene TRBV5-6 combines with J gene TRBJ1-2, with D possibly matching TRBD1 (6 bases). Looked up from germline, CDR1 is SGHDT and CDR2 is YYEEEE. This CDR3 spans 15 amino acids. The germline V and J ends were trimmed by 4 bases and 2 bases, with 15 bases remaining between them. CDR3 sequence: CASSPGGAVNYGYTF. Written as DNA, the CDR3 is TGTGCCAGCAGCCCCGGGGGGGCGGTCAACTATGGCTACACCTTC.

V and J are TRBV2 and TRBJ2-2; TRBD1 might be the D (6 bases). The V gene lost 1 base and the J gene lost 3 bases, with 12 bases spanning the gap. This CDR3 contains 16 residues. Germline V gene data show CDR1 as SNHLY and CDR2 as FYNNEI. As DNA, the CDR3 is TGTGCCAGCAGTGAAGTCGGGACACCCTACACCGGGGAGCTGTTTTTT. Its protein product is CASSEVGTPYTGELFF.

The chain links TRBV4-2 to TRBJ1-4, with 8 bases matching TRBD1. In germline, CDR1 is LGHNA, CDR2 YNFKEQ. Germline trimming cut 0 bases from V and 2 bases from J; bases unmatched to any gene: 5. The CDR3 totals 17 residues. CDR3 protein: CASSQDPGGETNEKLFF. DNA for the CDR3: TGTGCCAGCAGCCAAGACCCAGGGGGCGAGACTAATGAAAAACTGTTTTTT.

The rearrangement uses TRBV4-2 and TRBJ2-2; 8 bases match TRBD1. The CDR3 length is 16 residues. The germline V gene has CDR1 LGHNA and CDR2 YNFKEQ. V shed 0 bases and J 6 bases; nucleotides not matched to a gene: 6. The CDR3 sequence: CASSQEQGTGAGELFF. The CDR3 bases are TGTGCCAGCAGCCAAGAGCAGGGGACAGGCGCCGGGGAGCTGTTTTTT.